This entry features one TCR beta chain sequence. The data are from a study of molecular identifiers for immune sequencing clone quantification. Each CDR3 protein gets one entry after TCRdb re-called the PCR reads with MiXCR. The data contain about 640,000 distinct CDR3 sequences, about 20% of them singletons. The CDR3 spans 13 residues. Germline CDR1 reads MGHDK; CDR2 reads SYGVNS. The V and J ends lost 6 bases and 1 base respectively, with 9 bases between them. This TCR derives from a human donor in good health. Some libraries in this study had Jurkat cell RNA spiked in. The rearrangement joins TRBV25-1 to TRBJ1-1; D is unclear. Sequenced: naive CD8+ T cells from blood, with Jurkat cell RNA spiked in. The subset is: FACS-sorted CD8+CD4-CCR7+CD45RA+ naive T cells. Written as DNA, the CDR3 is TGTGCCAGCAGGCTCCGGGGGAACACTGAAGCTTTCTTT. The encoded protein is CASRLRGNTEAFF.